There are a few counts of the clone carrying this T cell receptor (beta chain). Antigen specificity is unknown. Sorted cells reached over 98% purity in every population. This entry belongs to a study of beta chain features in type 1 diabetes. Of the isolated RNA, all was reverse transcribed, and so the sequenced material was expressed TCRB transcripts. Profiling relied on immunoSEQ multiplex PCR, and the TCRdb table lists in-frame clones only, not all of them. The sample holds around 180,000 clones, about 12% seen once. Overall study findings and caveats: Patients' naive, central memory and regulatory TCRB repertoires appeared more alike than those of healthy donors. In type 1 diabetes patients, VDJ junctions had fewer insertions; deletions at these junctions were more frequent.

CDR3 length: 13 residues. The V end lost 0 bases, the J end lost 3 bases, and 4 bases lay between the germline ends. Germline lookup yields CDR1 SGHRS and CDR2 YFSETQ. The receptor was derived from a woman aged 18-29 years in good health. Sequenced sample: central memory CD4+ T cells from blood. The rearrangement joins TRBV5-1 to TRBJ1-5; D remains unclear. The CDR3 protein is CASSLDLNQPQHF. In DNA, the CDR3 is TGCGCCAGCAGCTTGGATCTCAATCAGCCCCAGCATTTT.